These 10 T cell receptor beta chains originate from one sample sequenced in a study of blood T cell repertoires in COVID-19 (TCRdb year 2020). Libraries were built with the immunoSEQ multiplex PCR assay. TCRdb's version of the immuneACCESS table is confined to in-frame rearrangements and falls short of the full clone set. An unresolved V gene accounts for under half of the shortfall where checked; the remainder is of unknown origin. The sample records under 400,000 clones, around nine tenths of which are singletons. Approximately 0.93% of the sample lies in the top ten. The sample taken for sequencing was PBMCs or T cells enriched from blood (not recorded which). These receptor sequences come from a woman in her 30s who had been exposed to COVID-19.

The chain employs TRBV28 and TRBJ1-5; D remains ambiguous. The CDR3 has 15 residues. The germline gives CDR1 MDHEN, CDR2 SYDVKM. Trimming stripped 6 bases from V and 5 bases from J, with 17 bases between. The CDR3 loop is CASSTASRFDQPQHF. In DNA form, the CDR3 reads TGTGCCAGCAGCACGGCAAGCAGGTTCGATCAGCCCCAGCATTTT.

This clone was seen a few times. This rearrangement joins TRBV19 to TRBJ1-5; 10 positions agree with TRBD1. Looked up from germline, CDR1 is LNHDA and CDR2 is SQIVND (reference sequence). Trimming cost V 3 bases and J 2 bases; bases outside gene matches: 7. The CDR3 sequence is 17 residues long. The CDR3 DNA is TGTGCCAGTAGTATCCGGGCCGGGACAGGGGGCAATCAGCCCCAGCATTTT. Its protein is CASSIRAGTGGNQPQHF.

The rearrangement joins TRBV19 to TRBJ1-5, with TRBD1 matching 7 bases. This CDR3 contains 19 residues. The ends lost 5 bases at V and 1 base at J; junction bases unmatched: 17. Germline-derived CDR1 and CDR2 are LNHDA and SQIVND (reference sequence). The CDR3 DNA follows: TGTGCCAGTAGTGGTGGGACAGTTCCTTCGAGGGGAAGCAATCAGCCCCAGCATTTT. This translates into CASSGGTVPSRGSNQPQHF.

This sequence joins TRBV7-9 and TRBJ2-1; tentatively, D is TRBD1 (5 bases). CDR3 length equals 16 residues. Trimming removed 3 bases at V and 7 bases at J, with 19 bases between. The germline V gene has CDR1 SEHNR and CDR2 FQNEAQ (reference sequence). The CDR3 protein is CASSFLPGPVINEQFF. DNA for the CDR3: TGTGCCAGCAGCTTCCTGCCAGGGCCTGTGATTAATGAGCAGTTCTTC.

The chain uses TRBV19 and TRBJ2-2; 8 nucleotides match TRBD2. The ends lost 3 bases at V and 5 bases at J; junction bases unmatched: 8. The CDR3 runs 16 residues. CDR1 and CDR2 from the germline V gene are LNHDA and SQIVND (reference sequence). The CDR3 loop reads CASSIGWASGTGELFF. CDR3 in DNA: TGTGCCAGTAGTATTGGTTGGGCTAGCGGGACCGGGGAGCTGTTTTTT.

The J gene is TRBJ1-3, the V gene TRBV27; no clear D. V lost 1 base to trimming and J lost 2 bases, with 9 bases between them. Germline-derived CDR1 and CDR2 are MNHEY and SMNVEV (reference sequence). This CDR3 region has 15 residues. The CDR3 is CASSLLSGAGNTIYF. The CDR3 DNA reads TGTGCCAGCAGTTTATTGTCCGGGGCTGGAAACACCATATATTTT.

V usage is TRBV23-1 and J usage is TRBJ1-2; 7 nucleotides agree with TRBD1. TRBV23-1 belongs to the ORF category, with a function that is uncertain. The CDR3 sequence is 17 residues long. The V gene end was trimmed by 4 bases and the J gene end by 4 bases; junction bases not matched to a gene: 15. This CDR3 reads CASSPIRTGAYPYGYTF. CDR3 nucleotide sequence: TGCGCCAGCAGTCCGATCCGCACAGGGGCGTACCCCTATGGCTACACCTTC.

The rearrangement joins TRBV29-1 to TRBJ1-6; TRBD1 aligns across 9 bases. The germline V gene encodes CDR1 SQVTM and CDR2 ANQGSEA. Unmatched junction bases numbered 4, after V lost 4 bases and J lost 3 bases. The CDR3 loop spans 15 amino acids. This CDR3 is CSVAEDRGYNSPLHF. The CDR3 nucleotides read TGCAGCGTTGCGGAGGACAGGGGCTATAATTCACCCCTCCACTTT.

This chain links TRBV28 with TRBJ1-2, with 8 bases that match TRBD1. V lost 1 base and J lost 2; bases outside the gene matches: 3. The CDR3 consists of 15 residues. From germline, CDR1 is MDHEN and CDR2 SYDVKM. The DNA of the CDR3 is TGTGCCAGCAGTTTATTCGGACAGGGCAACTATGGCTACACCTTC. Residues: CASSLFGQGNYGYTF.

This chain joins TRBV28 and TRBJ1-2, with 8 bases identical to TRBD1. There are 16 residues in the CDR3. With 2 bases clipped from V and 8 bases from J, the junction kept 13 bases outside the gene matches. Germline CDR1 MDHEN, CDR2 SYDVKM. The CDR3 protein is CASSLEGGDRWSGYTF. CDR3 in DNA: TGTGCCAGCAGTTTAGAGGGTGGGGACAGGTGGAGCGGCTACACCTTC.